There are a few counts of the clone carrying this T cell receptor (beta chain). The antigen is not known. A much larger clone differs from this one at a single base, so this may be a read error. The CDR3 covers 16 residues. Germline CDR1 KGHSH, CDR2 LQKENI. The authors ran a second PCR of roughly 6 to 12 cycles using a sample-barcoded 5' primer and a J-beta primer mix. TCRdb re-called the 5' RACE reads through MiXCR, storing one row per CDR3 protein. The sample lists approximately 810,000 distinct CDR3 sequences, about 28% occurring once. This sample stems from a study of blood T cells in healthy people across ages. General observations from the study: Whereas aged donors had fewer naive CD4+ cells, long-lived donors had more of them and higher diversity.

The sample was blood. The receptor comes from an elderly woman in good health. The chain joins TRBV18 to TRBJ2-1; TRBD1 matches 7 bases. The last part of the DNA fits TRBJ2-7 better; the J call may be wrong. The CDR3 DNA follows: TGTGCCAGCTCACCACAGAAGGGGGCCTCCTACAATGAGCAGTACTTC. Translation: CASSPQKGASYNEQYF.